This is a list of T cell receptor beta chains from one sample in a study of Tregs in tolerant kidney transplant recipients. Some clones are missing from TCRdb's copy, which holds only in-frame ones; the method was immunoSEQ multiplex PCR. The profile shows 80,000 or so clones, 91% of them singletons. The sequences come from CD4+ T cells from blood (PBMCs), collected 24 months after the transplant. Source of these receptors: a human patient who received a combined kidney and bone marrow transplant. A subset of T cells may come from the graft donor. The CDR3 runs from the conserved cysteine through the conserved F or W.

j_call	v_call	cdr3_aa
TRBJ1-2	TRBV6-1	CASSTGVAYGYTF
TRBJ1-5	TRBV7-2	CASTAHRGRGAQPQHF
TRBJ2-7	TRBV11-3	CASSLAGRERPYEQYF
TRBJ2-1	TRBV5-1	CASSFQLAGANNEQFF
TRBJ1-2	TRBV7-2	CASSLGGAAGGYTF
TRBJ1-4	TRBV28	CASYDTGGSARKLFF
TRBJ1-2	TRBV5-4	CASSSDSRYGYTF
TRBJ1-2	TRBV1	CTSSEPTKGYTF
TRBJ2-2	TRBV7-6	CASSLAWGADGELFF
TRBJ2-3	TRBV11-3	CASSLWGGDTQYF
TRBJ2-3	TRBV4-2	CASSLGVWESGTDTQYF
TRBJ1-5	TRBV29-1	CSATVSNQPQHF
TRBJ2-6	TRBV7-2	CASSFTGSGANVLTF
TRBJ1-1	TRBV7-2	CASSTQGGTEAFF
TRBJ2-1	TRBV10-2	CASRATRYNEQFF
TRBJ2-2	TRBV6-1	CASSTRPGNTGELFF
TRBJ1-1	TRBV5-1	CASSLQVRNTEAFF
TRBJ2-3	TRBV6-4	CASKGSGSTDTQYF
TRBJ1-2	TRBV4-3	CASSQRGGGGYTF
TRBJ1-1	TRBV5-4	CASSPPTTGNTEAFF
TRBJ1-1	TRBV6-1	CASTGGWGTEAFF
TRBJ2-7	TRBV4-1	CASSQVLFYEQYF
TRBJ1-2	TRBV7-6	CASSLGAGFSFNYGYTF
TRBJ2-1	TRBV10-3	CAISVLAGAPYNEQFF
TRBJ2-3	TRBV4-3	CASSRRPLAGGLGDTQYF
TRBJ1-5	TRBV19	CASSQGGHQPQHF
TRBJ2-7	TRBV18	CASSPAGRPSYEQYF
TRBJ1-2	TRBV5-1	CASSLASGGEGYGYTF
TRBJ2-3	TRBV5-1	CASSPGGTSGRITQYF
TRBJ1-5	TRBV30	CAWSVQGAQPQHF
TRBJ2-2	TRBV4-3	CASSQVASVPTGELFF
TRBJ2-1	TRBV19	CASSIAGTGNLYNEQFF
TRBJ2-5	TRBV4-3	CASSQEGYQETQYF
TRBJ2-1	TRBV7-2	CASRTAGDEQFF
TRBJ1-3	TRBV5-6	CASSPKILRSGNTIYF
TRBJ2-5	TRBV27	CASSWGGTGEETQYF
TRBJ2-7	TRBV5-6	CASSLPSLISGRTYEQYF
TRBJ1-1	TRBV6-5	CASSSGVTEAFF
TRBJ2-7	TRBV7-2	CASSFSTKQYF
TRBJ2-1	TRBV6-1	CASSEQGVTTPRETYEQFF
TRBJ2-2	TRBV29-1	CSAGTGGTGELFF